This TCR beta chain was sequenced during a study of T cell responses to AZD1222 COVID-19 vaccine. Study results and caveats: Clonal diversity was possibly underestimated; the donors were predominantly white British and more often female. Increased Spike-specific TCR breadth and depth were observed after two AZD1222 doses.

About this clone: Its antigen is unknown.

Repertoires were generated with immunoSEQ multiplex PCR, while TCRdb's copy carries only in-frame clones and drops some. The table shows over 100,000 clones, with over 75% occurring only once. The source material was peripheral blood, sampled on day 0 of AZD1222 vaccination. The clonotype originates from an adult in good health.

The CDR3: CASSSLGTTTSTGELFF. The DNA of the CDR3 is TGTGCCAGCAGCTCCCTCGGGACTACTACAAGCACCGGGGAGCTGTTTTTT. J is TRBJ2-2 and V is TRBV9; 7 bases agree with TRBD2. The CDR3 consists of 17 residues. After removal of 4 bases from V and 4 bases from J, the junction contained 13 bases not matched to a gene. Germline V CDR1 and CDR2: SGDLS, YYNGEE.